The rows below give T cell receptor beta chains drawn from one sample of a study of blood T cell repertoires in COVID-19. Using immunoSEQ multiplex PCR, the repertoire was profiled, and TCRdb retains in-frame clones only, with some absent. The profile shows about 190,000 clones, around 79% of them singletons. The specimen was peripheral blood. These receptors were collected from a woman aged 50 to 60 with acute or convalescent COVID-19. Each CDR3 is given with its conserved first and last residue. The order of the fields is D gene, clone size, V gene, J gene, CDR3 protein, CDR3 DNA. D genes are given only for firm matches. Part of the rows lack a size; the others show once, few, many or a class for expanded clones.

NA	NA	TRBV19	TRBJ1-4	CASRLTGNEKLFF	TGTGCCAGTAGGTTGACAGGAAATGAAAAACTGTTTTTT
NA	NA	TRBV29-1	TRBJ1-1	CSVGGMNTEAFF	TGCAGCGTTGGCGGCATGAACACTGAAGCTTTCTTT
NA	NA	TRBV28	TRBJ1-1	CASSLRAQGTAFF	TGTGCCAGCAGTTTGCGGGCGCAGGGGACAGCTTTCTTT
TRBD2	NA	TRBV30	TRBJ2-7	CAWSKLAGTYEQYF	TGTGCCTGGAGTAAACTAGCGGGGACCTACGAGCAGTACTTC
NA	NA	TRBV12-5	TRBJ1-2	CASGLVLGQRNYGYTF	TGTGCTAGTGGTTTGGTACTGGGGCAGCGAAATTACGGCTACACCTTC
TRBD2	NA	TRBV5-1	TRBJ2-7	CASREPGLTYYEQYF	TGCGCCAGCAGAGAACCGGGACTAACCTACTACGAGCAGTACTTC
NA	NA	TRBV5-4	TRBJ1-1	CASSRFGRTGLSTTTEAFF	TGTGCCAGCAGCCGATTTGGGCGAACGGGACTCTCAACCACCACTGAAGCTTTCTTT
TRBD1	few	TRBV5-1	TRBJ1-5	CASSSTGVGQPQHF	TGCGCCAGCAGCTCTACAGGGGTCGGCCAGCCCCAGCATTTT
TRBD2	few	TRBV6-2/TRBV6-3	TRBJ2-7	CASSDTGTSGIYEQYF	TGTGCCAGCAGCGACACTGGGACTAGCGGGATCTACGAGCAGTACTTC
NA	NA	TRBV6-5	TRBJ2-1	CAIQGWDEQFF	TGTGCCATCCAGGGGTGGGATGAGCAGTTCTTC
NA	NA	TRBV19	TRBJ2-4	CASSSPIRGIQYF	TGTGCCAGTAGTTCACCAATCAGGGGCATTCAGTACTTC
TRBD1	NA	TRBV7-2	TRBJ1-2	CASSLGGTGSSYGYTF	TGTGCCAGCAGCTTAGGAGGGACAGGGAGTAGCTATGGCTACACCTTC
TRBD1	NA	TRBV18	TRBJ2-4	CASSHKGQGRAAKNIQYF	TGTGCCAGCTCACATAAGGGACAGGGAAGGGCGGCCAAAAACATTCAGTACTTC
NA	NA	TRBV28	TRBJ1-1	CASSLGEYTEAFF	TGTGCCAGCAGTCTCGGGGAGTACACTGAAGCTTTCTTT
NA	NA	TRBV4-3	TRBJ1-2	CASSQDSSNYGYTF	TGCGCCAGCAGCCAAGACTCCTCTAACTATGGCTACACCTTC
NA	NA	TRBV29-1	TRBJ1-1	CSVEAPLGDTEAFF	TGCAGCGTTGAAGCCCCCCTCGGGGACACTGAAGCTTTCTTT
NA	NA	TRBV28	TRBJ1-6	CASSLGSGYRSPLHF	TGTGCCAGCAGTTTGGGGTCGGGATATCGTTCACCCCTCCACTTT
NA	once	TRBV6-5	TRBJ1-6	CASSSFFGAPLHF	TGTGCCAGCAGTTCCTTCTTCGGGGCACCCCTCCACTTT
NA	NA	TRBV11-2	TRBJ1-1	CASSLDTGGKGAFF	TGTGCCAGCAGCTTAGACACGGGAGGGAAGGGGGCTTTCTTT
NA	NA	TRBV6-5	TRBJ2-2	CASSGAGELFF	TGTGCCAGCTCGGGGGCCGGGGAGCTGTTTTTT
NA	NA	TRBV19	TRBJ2-1	CASSIGTRLEQFF	TGTGCCAGTAGTATAGGTACTAGGCTAGAGCAGTTCTTC
TRBD2	NA	TRBV10-1	TRBJ2-5	CASSPGTSGAETQYF	TGCGCCAGCAGTCCGGGGACTAGCGGGGCAGAGACCCAGTACTTC
NA	NA	TRBV28	TRBJ1-3	CASSIRGGGNTIYF	TGTGCCAGCAGCATACGGGGGGGCGGAAACACCATATATTTT
TRBD2	NA	TRBV9	TRBJ2-7	CASSPSSGGPSEQYF	TGTGCCAGCAGCCCGAGTAGCGGGGGACCCAGTGAGCAGTACTTC
NA	NA	TRBV19	TRBJ1-2	CASTGRTNYGYTF	TGTGCCAGTACAGGGCGTACTAACTATGGCTACACCTTC
NA	many	TRBV7-2	TRBJ2-7	CASSFPPHYEQYF	TGTGCCAGCAGCTTCCCCCCCCACTACGAGCAGTACTTC
TRBD1	once	TRBV19	TRBJ1-2	CASGQGGGYGYTF	TGTGCCAGTGGACAGGGCGGTGGCTATGGCTACACCTTC
TRBD1	NA	TRBV6-6	TRBJ1-5	CASSLRDRANQPQHF	TGTGCCAGCAGTCTCCGGGACAGGGCTAATCAGCCCCAGCATTTT
NA	few	TRBV7-2	TRBJ2-7	CASSSPLRVEQYF	TGTGCCAGCAGCTCCCCATTGCGGGTCGAGCAGTACTTC
NA	NA	TRBV2	TRBJ2-1	CASRKQESSYNEQFF	TGTGCCAGCAGGAAACAGGAGAGCTCCTACAATGAGCAGTTCTTC
NA	NA	TRBV6-5	TRBJ2-7	CASKGEGPYEQYF	TGTGCCAGTAAGGGGGAGGGCCCCTACGAGCAGTACTTC
TRBD1	NA	TRBV28	TRBJ2-1	CASSQGAAYNEQFF	TGTGCCAGCAGCCAGGGGGCAGCCTACAATGAGCAGTTCTTC
TRBD1	NA	TRBV5-4	TRBJ2-3	CASRWDSPSTDTQYF	TGTGCCAGCAGATGGGACAGCCCTAGCACAGATACGCAGTATTTT
TRBD1	NA	TRBV10-3	TRBJ2-2	CASRDSPNTGELFF	TGTGCCTCGAGGGACAGTCCGAACACCGGGGAGCTGTTTTTT
TRBD1	once	TRBV28	TRBJ2-7	CASVRGRYEQYF	TGTGCCAGCGTCAGGGGGCGATACGAGCAGTACTTC
TRBD2	NA	TRBV5-4	TRBJ2-7	CASSFITSGSYEQYF	TGTGCCAGCAGCTTTATAACTAGCGGGAGCTACGAGCAGTACTTC
TRBD2	once	TRBV2	TRBJ2-5	CASTRTSGTKETQYF	TGTGCCAGCACCCGGACTAGCGGGACCAAAGAGACCCAGTACTTC
TRBD2	NA	TRBV5-1	TRBJ2-7	CASSLAGGDDEQYF	TGCGCCAGCAGCTTGGCCGGGGGGGACGACGAGCAGTACTTC
NA	NA	TRBV15	TRBJ1-1	CATSREYGGREAFF	TGTGCCACCAGCAGAGAATACGGGGGGCGAGAAGCTTTCTTT
TRBD1	NA	TRBV12-3/TRBV12-4	TRBJ1-5	CASHGTGDQPQHF	TGTGCCAGCCACGGGACAGGGGATCAGCCCCAGCATTTT
TRBD2	few	TRBV6-2/TRBV6-3	TRBJ2-1	CASSKEAGYNEQFF	TGTGCCAGCAGTAAGGAAGCGGGGTACAATGAGCAGTTCTTC
NA	NA	TRBV28	TRBJ2-3	CASERRSTDTQYF	TGTGCCAGCGAGAGGAGGAGCACAGATACGCAGTATTTT
NA	NA	TRBV19	TRBJ1-2	CATQGTPYGYTF	TGTGCCACCCAAGGGACACCTTATGGCTACACCTTC
TRBD1	NA	TRBV2	TRBJ1-2	CASSKTGYGYTF	TGTGCCAGCAGTAAGACAGGGTATGGCTACACCTTC
TRBD1	NA	TRBV15	TRBJ1-1	CATSRDFSTGDRKAFF	TGTGCCACCAGCAGAGATTTTTCGACAGGGGATAGAAAAGCTTTCTTT
TRBD2	few	TRBV7-2	TRBJ2-2	CASSHEAGGIGELFF	TGTGCCAGCAGCCACGAGGCGGGGGGGATCGGGGAGCTGTTTTTT
NA	NA	TRBV7-2	TRBJ2-7	CASSRSPLEQYF	TGTGCCAGCAGCCGGAGCCCTCTCGAGCAGTACTTC
TRBD1	NA	TRBV2	TRBJ1-5	CASSRQGNSNQPQHF	TGTGCCAGCAGCCGACAGGGGAATAGCAATCAGCCCCAGCATTTT
TRBD1	NA	TRBV4-3	TRBJ1-6	CASSLIRDRRSPLHF	TGCGCCAGTTCGCTAATCCGGGACAGAAGATCACCCCTCCACTTT
TRBD1	NA	TRBV10-3	TRBJ1-1	CAISDETGGRNTEAFF	TGTGCCATCAGTGATGAGACAGGGGGCAGGAACACTGAAGCTTTCTTT
TRBD2	few	TRBV15	TRBJ2-1	CATSPGGSYNEQFF	TGTGCCACCAGCCCGGGAGGTTCCTACAATGAGCAGTTCTTC
TRBD2	NA	TRBV28	TRBJ2-5	CASSRDGTSGGETQYF	TGTGCCAGCAGTCGCGACGGGACTAGCGGGGGAGAGACCCAGTACTTC
TRBD1	NA	TRBV25-1	TRBJ1-1	CASSRSDRGSTEAFF	TGTGCCAGCAGTCGCTCAGACAGGGGCAGCACTGAAGCTTTCTTT
NA	NA	TRBV18	TRBJ2-3	CASSPRRDTQYF	TGTGCCAGCTCACCGCGGAGGGATACGCAGTATTTT
NA	NA	TRBV18	TRBJ1-1	CASSPGRTEAFF	TGTGCCAGCTCACCGGGCAGAACTGAAGCTTTCTTT
NA	NA	TRBV7-7	TRBJ2-3	CASRNFPISPDTQYF	TGTGCTAGCAGGAACTTCCCAATCTCCCCGGATACGCAGTATTTT
TRBD1	NA	TRBV14	TRBJ2-6	CASSPDREDNVLTF	TGTGCCAGCAGCCCGGACAGGGAGGACAACGTCCTGACTTTC
TRBD2	NA	TRBV5-8	TRBJ2-7	CASSLPGLAGASQYF	TGTGCCAGCAGCCTCCCGGGACTAGCGGGAGCTTCGCAGTACTTC
TRBD1	once	TRBV28	TRBJ2-4	CASRAGGEGNIQYF	TGTGCCAGCCGAGCAGGGGGCGAGGGAAACATTCAGTACTTC